This TCR beta chain was recovered during a study of T cell responses to AZD1222 COVID-19 vaccine. Study information: Pooling covered second doses at about 4 or about 12 weeks.

About this clone itself: Antigen: not known.

Profiling relied on immunoSEQ multiplex PCR, and the TCRdb table lists in-frame clones only, not all of them. The repertoire includes 120,000 or so clones, roughly 89% of them detected once, and 4.4% sits in the top ten. Regarding the study as a whole: Vaccine-related CD4 TCRs covered spike, predominating at 160-218 and 743-854.

The CDR3 covers 18 residues. Germline-derived CDR1 and CDR2 are LGHNA and YNFKEQ. Trimming removed 2 bases from V and 0 bases from J; junction bases left unmatched: 12. The chain combines TRBV4-2 with TRBJ2-7; 8 bases map to TRBD2. The sequenced sample was peripheral blood, obtained on day 0 of AZD1222 vaccination. This TCR derives from an adult in good health. The CDR3 DNA follows: TGTGCCAGCAGCCAACCAAGCGGGGGTCGACCTAGCTCCTACGAGCAGTACTTC. Protein sequence: CASSQPSGGRPSSYEQYF.